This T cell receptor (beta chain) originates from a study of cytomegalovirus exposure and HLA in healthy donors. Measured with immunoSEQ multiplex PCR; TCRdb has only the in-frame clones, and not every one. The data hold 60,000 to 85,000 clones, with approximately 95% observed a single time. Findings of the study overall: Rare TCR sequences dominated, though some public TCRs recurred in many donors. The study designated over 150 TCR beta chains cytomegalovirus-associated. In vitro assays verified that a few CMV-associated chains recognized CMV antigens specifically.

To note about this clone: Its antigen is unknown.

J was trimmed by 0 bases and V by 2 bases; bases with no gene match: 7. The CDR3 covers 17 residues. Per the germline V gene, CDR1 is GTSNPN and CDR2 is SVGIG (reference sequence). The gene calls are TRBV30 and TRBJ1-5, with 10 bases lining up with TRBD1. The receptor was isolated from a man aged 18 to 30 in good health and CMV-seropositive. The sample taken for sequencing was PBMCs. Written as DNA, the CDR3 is TGTGCCTGGAGTCCGGACAGGGGGAAGTATAGCAATCAGCCCCAGCATTTT. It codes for CAWSPDRGKYSNQPQHF.